Each of the 5 T cell receptor beta chains below was sequenced from the same sample in a study of regulatory T cells in long-lasting Graves disease. The time point denotes: persistent/refractory GD, antithyroid drugs over 5 years with positive TRAb. With RNA extracted from PBMCs as input, the TCR library was made. Sequencing libraries for TCR beta were prepared with iRepertoire HTBI primers and Arm-PCR of CDR3 regions. From the multiplex PCR reads, TCRdb called clonotypes with MiXCR, one entry per CDR3 protein. The repertoire includes 300,000 to 400,000 distinct CDR3 sequences, around a fifth of them detected once, and 25% to 30% sits in the top ten. Sample: peripheral blood mononuclear cells (PBMCs), taken when the disease was refractory, from a patient treated with antithyroid drugs. The receptors derive from a female donor with Graves disease.

This clonotype was seen more than once but under ten times. This chain connects TRBV12-3 or TRBV12-4 to TRBJ2-3, with TRBD2 as a possible D gene (5 bases). The germline V and J ends were trimmed by 4 bases and 4 bases, with 12 bases remaining between them. The CDR3 is made up of 14 amino acids. This chain's CDR3 is CASSWVRASDTQYF. DNA for the CDR3: TGTGCCAGCAGTTGGGTGAGGGCTTCAGATACGCAGTATTTT.

There are a few counts of this clonotype. The chain uses TRBV30 and TRBJ2-7; no clear D gene. The germline V gene encodes CDR1 GTSNPN and CDR2 SVGIG (reference sequence). The CDR3 is 12 residues long. The ends were cut back, 0 bases at V and 6 bases at J, with 9 bases in the middle. Written as DNA, the CDR3 is TGTGCCTGGAGTGTAGGGCCCCCCGAGCAGTACTTC. Residues: CAWSVGPPEQYF. Drawing the rest from reference TRBV30 and TRBJ2-7, the complete variable domain is SQTIHQWPATLVQPVGSPLSLECTVEGTSNPNLYWYRQAAGRGLQLLFYSVGIGQISSEVPQNLSASRPQDRQFILSSKKLLLSDSGFYLCAWSVGPPEQYFGPGTRLTVT.

This clonotype has a count of ten or more. The chain couples TRBV7-2 to TRBJ2-5, with 7 bases fitting TRBD1. V dropped 5 bases and J dropped 5; count of bases not matched to a gene: 14. This CDR3 is 16 amino acids long. CDR1 SGHTA and CDR2 FQGNSA come from the germline V gene. The CDR3 loop reads CASSLGQVRFEETQYF. As DNA, the CDR3 is TGTGCCAGCAGCCTCGGACAGGTTCGTTTTGAGGAGACCCAGTACTTC.

A word on this clonotype: This may be a read error: a much more frequent sequence differs by one nucleotide. The chain is built from TRBV29-1 and TRBJ2-7, with 8 bases lining up with TRBD1. Looked up from germline, CDR1 is SQVTM and CDR2 is ANQGSEA. Trimming took 8 bases from V and 6 from J; bases not matched to a gene: 9. This CDR3 has 12 amino acids. This CDR3 reads CSLGQDRVEQYF. For the CDR3, the DNA is TGCAGCCTTGGTCAGGACAGGGTCGAGCAGTACTTC.

This clonotype has a handful of counts. This sequence joins TRBV27 and TRBJ2-2, with TRBD1 matching over 8 bases. This CDR3 has 14 amino acids. The germline gives CDR1 MNHEY, CDR2 SMNVEV (reference sequence). The junction had 5 bases not matched to a gene; V was cut back by 6 bases and J by 5 bases. The chain's CDR3 is CASRTGAPTGELFF. The CDR3 DNA is TGTGCCAGCAGGACAGGGGCCCCAACCGGGGAGCTGTTTTTT.